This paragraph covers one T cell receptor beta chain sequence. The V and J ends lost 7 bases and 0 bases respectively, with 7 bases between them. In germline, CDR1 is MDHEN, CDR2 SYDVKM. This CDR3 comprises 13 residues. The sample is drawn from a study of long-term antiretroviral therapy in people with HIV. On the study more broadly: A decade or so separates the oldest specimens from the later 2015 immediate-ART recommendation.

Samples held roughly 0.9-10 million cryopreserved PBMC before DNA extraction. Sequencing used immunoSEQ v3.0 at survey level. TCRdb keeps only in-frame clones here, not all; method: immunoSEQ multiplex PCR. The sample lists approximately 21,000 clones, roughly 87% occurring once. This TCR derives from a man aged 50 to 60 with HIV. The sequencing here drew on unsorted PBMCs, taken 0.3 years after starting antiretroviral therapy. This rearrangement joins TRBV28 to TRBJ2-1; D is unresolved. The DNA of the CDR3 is TGTGCCAGCACCCCCGACTCCTACAATGAGCAGTTCTTC. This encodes CASTPDSYNEQFF. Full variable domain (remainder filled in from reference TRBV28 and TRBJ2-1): DVKVTQSSRYLVKRTGEKVFLECVQDMDHENMFWYRQDPGLGLRLIYFSYDVKMKEKGDIPEGYSVSREKKERFSLILESASTNQTSMYLCASTPDSYNEQFFGPGTRLTVL.